This TCR beta chain came from a study of PD-1 blockade in classical Hodgkin lymphoma. Whole-study results and caveats: There remain no defined causes for the repertoire differences, which possibly reflect disease activity or prior therapy.

Turning to this clone: Its matching antigen is unknown.

Using immunoSEQ multiplex PCR, the repertoire was profiled, and TCRdb retains in-frame clones only, with some absent. The table lists about 47,000 clones, around 90% of them singletons. This CDR3 is 15 amino acids long. With 0 bases clipped from V and 10 bases from J, the junction kept 10 bases outside the gene matches. CDR1 and CDR2 from the germline V gene are SGHRS and YFSETQ. The time point: newly diagnosed, previously untreated cHL patient sample. The clonotype comes from a human donor with classical Hodgkin lymphoma. Material for sequencing was peripheral blood mononuclear cells (PBMCs). V usage is TRBV5-1 and J usage is TRBJ2-1, with 7 bases matching TRBD2. CDR3 in amino acids: CASSLGTSRSDEQFF. The CDR3 region has the DNA TGCGCCAGCAGCTTGGGGACTAGTAGATCGGACGAGCAGTTCTTC. Together with reference TRBV5-1 and TRBJ2-1, the CDR3 gives the full variable domain: KAGVTQTPRYLIKTRGQQVTLSCSPISGHRSVSWYQQTPGQGLQFLFEYFSETQRNKGNFPGRFSGRQFSNSRSEMNVSTLELGDSALYLCASSLGTSRSDEQFFGPGTRLTVL.